This T cell receptor beta chain came from a study of OX40 agonist ivuxolimab in advanced cancers. Looking at the study overall: Averaging roughly 60 years in age, with a range of about 20 to 90, the cohort was approximately 84% male.

As concerns this clone: Its antigen is still unknown.

The assay was immunoSEQ multiplex PCR, and TCRdb's table has in-frame clones only and misses some. In the table there are more than 85,000 clones, approximately 90% of which are singletons. General study results and limits: Normalized expansion of T-cell clones was also low for some nonresponders.

Trimming took 1 base from V and 0 from J, leaving 8 bases between them. Per germline, CDR1 SGHRS and CDR2 YFSETQ. The length of the CDR3 is 15 residues. The starting material was CD4+ or CD8+ T cells sorted from blood, obtained in a trial of the OX40 agonist ivuxolimab. V usage is TRBV5-1 and J usage is TRBJ1-3, with D possibly matching TRBD1 (6 bases). This TCR derives from an adult with an advanced solid tumor such as melanoma, head and neck, liver or kidney cancer. The CDR3 loop reads CASSLKGGSGNTIYF. DNA for the CDR3: TGCGCCAGCAGCTTGAAGGGGGGCTCTGGAAACACCATATATTTT.